This T cell receptor (beta chain) comes out of a study of shared clonotypes between healthy human individuals. The V gene lost 3 bases and the J gene lost 2 bases, with 10 bases spanning the gap. The CDR3 extends over 14 amino acids. Germline lookup yields CDR1 SEHNR and CDR2 FQNEAQ (reference sequence). As defined, naive CD8 cells were CD45RO-negative and positively selected for CCR7, with terminally differentiated effector memory CD45RA+ cells excluded. Donors were healthy HIV-negative adults without recently reported acute infections or vaccinations. Worth noting for this clone: Its matching antigen is unknown.

Sequencing used immunoSEQ multiplex PCR; TCRdb keeps in-frame clones, though not all of them. Of roughly 2.1 million clones listed, around 93% are singletons. Study-wide findings and caveats: It was expected that sequencing depth would affect clonotype sharing among donors.

The receptor's source is a man younger than 35 in good health. Some clones in this sample may be carry-over from other donors' samples. Sequencing was performed on naive CD8+ T cells from PBMCs. The chain employs TRBV7-9 and TRBJ1-2, with D possibly matching TRBD1 (5 bases). The CDR3 bases are TGTGCCAGCAGCTTTGCAGGGCACAACTATGGCTACACCTTC. Translated: CASSFAGHNYGYTF. The full variable domain, in which reference TRBV7-9 and TRBJ1-2 provide the parts outside the CDR3, is DTGVSQNPRHKITKRGQNVTFRCDPISEHNRLYWYRQTLGQGPEFLTYFQNEAQLEKSRLLSDRFSAERPKGSFSTLEIQRTEQGDSAMYLCASSFAGHNYGYTFGSGTRLTVV.